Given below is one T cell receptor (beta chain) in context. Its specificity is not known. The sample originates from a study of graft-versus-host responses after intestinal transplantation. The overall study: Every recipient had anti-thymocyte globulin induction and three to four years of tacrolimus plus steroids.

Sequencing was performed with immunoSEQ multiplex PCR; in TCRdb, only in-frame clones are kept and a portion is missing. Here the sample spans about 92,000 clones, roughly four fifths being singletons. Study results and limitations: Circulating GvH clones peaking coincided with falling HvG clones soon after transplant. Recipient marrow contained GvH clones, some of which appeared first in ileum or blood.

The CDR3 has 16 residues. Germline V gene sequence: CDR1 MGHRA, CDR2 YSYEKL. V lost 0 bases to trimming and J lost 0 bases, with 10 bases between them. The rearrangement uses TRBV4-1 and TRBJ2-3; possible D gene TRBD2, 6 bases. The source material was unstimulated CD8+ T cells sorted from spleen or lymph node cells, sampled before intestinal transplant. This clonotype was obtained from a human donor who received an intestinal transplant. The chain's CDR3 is CASSQELAASTDTQYF. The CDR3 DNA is TGCGCCAGCAGCCAAGAACTAGCCGCTAGCACAGATACGCAGTATTTT.